This T cell receptor (beta chain) comes out of a study of cytomegalovirus exposure and HLA in healthy donors. The V gene lost 6 bases and the J gene lost 2 bases, with 7 bases spanning the gap. The CDR3 length is 12 residues. Germline V gene lookup returns CDR1 MGHDK and CDR2 SYGVNS. It was with 60 Vbeta and 13 Jbeta primers that the PCR ran. Assay: immunoSEQ multiplex PCR; the TCRdb copy retains only in-frame clones and omits some. The table lists 100,000 or so clones, 65% to 90% of them singletons, with about 1.2% in the top ten. The source is a young woman in good health and CMV-seronegative. V is TRBV25-1 and J is TRBJ1-1; maybe TRBD1 (6 bases). Sequenced sample: PBMCs. In DNA form, the CDR3 reads TGTGCCAGCAGACAGGGCAACACTGAAGCTTTCTTT. Encoded protein: CASRQGNTEAFF.